One T cell receptor (beta chain) is described in this entry. CDR3 length equals 14 residues. Germline CDR1 is MGHRA and CDR2 is YSYEKL. Trimming stripped 1 base from V and 6 bases from J, with 10 bases between. Data came from immunoSEQ multiplex PCR; TCRdb stores just in-frame clones and leaves some out. The sample includes about 400,000 clones, 80% to 90% of them seen just once. This sample was included in a study of blood T cell repertoires in COVID-19. Study in general: Sample material is recorded as cDNA or gDNA derived from T cells, B-cell-depleted T cells, or PBMCs.

The clonotype comes from a middle-aged man with acute or convalescent COVID-19. Sequences were obtained from peripheral blood. This rearrangement joins TRBV4-1 to TRBJ1-5, with a possible D match to TRBD1 (5 bases). CDR3 sequence (DNA): TGCGCCAGCAGCCAAGCCGGGGGGGGTCAGCCCCAGCATTTT. Translated, it gives CASSQAGGGQPQHF.